This T cell receptor beta chain comes out of a study of blood T cell repertoires in COVID-19. Study as a whole: The origin of the acute and convalescent COVID-19 samples was the United States, Italy and Spain. Sources were T cells, B-cell-depleted T cells, or PBMCs; the material itself was cDNA or gDNA.

V gave up 3 bases and J gave up 1 base; unmatched junction bases: 4. Germline CDR1 DFQATT, CDR2 SNEGSKA (reference sequence). This CDR3 is 16 amino acids long. Methods used by the authors: Reference gene primer amplification gave nucleated cell count estimates. Produced via immunoSEQ multiplex PCR; TCRdb's table is partial and in-frame only. V, J and clone size are those of that table, while D and trimming were read from the DNA. The repertoire holds some 250,000 clones, with about 90% as singletons. The source of this sequence is a woman under 40 who had recovered from COVID-19. The sequenced sample consisted of peripheral blood. This chain joins TRBV20-1 and TRBJ2-1, with TRBD2 matching over 12 bases. CDR3 protein: CSASPTSGGSYNEQFF. The CDR3 DNA reads as TGCAGTGCTAGTCCGACTAGCGGGGGTTCCTACAATGAGCAGTTCTTC.